The 2 T cell receptor beta chains presented below share a single source sample, sequenced in a study of neurological immune-mediated disorders. TCRdb analysed the 5' RACE reads with MiXCR anew, one entry per CDR3 protein. The table shows about 95,000 distinct CDR3 sequences, with roughly 4% occurring only once. The sequenced sample was PBMCs. These receptors were collected from a woman between 18 and 30 years old with multiple sclerosis.

The table lists this clonotype with many counts. The V call is TRBV19, the J call TRBJ2-1; 8 nucleotides line up with TRBD2. Germline values: CDR1 LNHDA, CDR2 SQIVND (reference sequence). With V trimmed by 5 bases and J by 2 bases, 5 bases remained unmatched. This CDR3 contains 15 residues. The CDR3 here is CASSSTSGPYNEQFF. The CDR3 nucleotides are TGTGCCAGTAGTTCAACTAGCGGCCCCTACAATGAGCAGTTCTTC. Combining the CDR3 with reference TRBV19 and TRBJ2-1 gives the whole variable domain DGGITQSPKYLFRKEGQNVTLSCEQNLNHDAMYWYRQDPGQGLRLIYYSQIVNDFQKGDIAEGYSVSREKKESFPLTVTSAQKNPTAFYLCASSSTSGPYNEQFFGPGTRLTVL.

A few counts support this clonotype. The chain carries TRBV5-1 and TRBJ2-7, with TRBD1 identical over 10 bases. V was clipped by 6 bases and J by 2 bases; unmatched bases: 2. This CDR3 has 13 amino acids. CDR1 is SGHRS, CDR2 YFSETQ, per germline. The CDR3 here is CASMGQGPYEQYF. CDR3 DNA sequence: TGCGCCAGCATGGGACAGGGGCCCTACGAGCAGTACTTC.